This T cell receptor beta chain was retrieved from a study of neurological immune-mediated disorders. This CDR3 is 12 amino acids long. V was cut by 5 bases and J by 5 bases, with 8 bases left in between. Germline V lookup: CDR1 SGHVS, CDR2 FQNEAQ. TCRdb independently ran MiXCR on the 5' RACE reads; one entry per CDR3 protein. The sample includes about 59,000 distinct CDR3 sequences, under 4.5% seen only once; the top ten take under 3.5%. This clonotype was found many times. The TCR comes from a woman aged 25 to 39 with multiple sclerosis. The sample was PBMCs. This rearrangement joins TRBV7-8 to TRBJ2-3, with D possibly matching TRBD2 (5 bases). The CDR3 spells CASSIEGDTQYF. DNA of the CDR3: TGTGCCAGCAGCATCGAGGGAGATACGCAGTATTTT.